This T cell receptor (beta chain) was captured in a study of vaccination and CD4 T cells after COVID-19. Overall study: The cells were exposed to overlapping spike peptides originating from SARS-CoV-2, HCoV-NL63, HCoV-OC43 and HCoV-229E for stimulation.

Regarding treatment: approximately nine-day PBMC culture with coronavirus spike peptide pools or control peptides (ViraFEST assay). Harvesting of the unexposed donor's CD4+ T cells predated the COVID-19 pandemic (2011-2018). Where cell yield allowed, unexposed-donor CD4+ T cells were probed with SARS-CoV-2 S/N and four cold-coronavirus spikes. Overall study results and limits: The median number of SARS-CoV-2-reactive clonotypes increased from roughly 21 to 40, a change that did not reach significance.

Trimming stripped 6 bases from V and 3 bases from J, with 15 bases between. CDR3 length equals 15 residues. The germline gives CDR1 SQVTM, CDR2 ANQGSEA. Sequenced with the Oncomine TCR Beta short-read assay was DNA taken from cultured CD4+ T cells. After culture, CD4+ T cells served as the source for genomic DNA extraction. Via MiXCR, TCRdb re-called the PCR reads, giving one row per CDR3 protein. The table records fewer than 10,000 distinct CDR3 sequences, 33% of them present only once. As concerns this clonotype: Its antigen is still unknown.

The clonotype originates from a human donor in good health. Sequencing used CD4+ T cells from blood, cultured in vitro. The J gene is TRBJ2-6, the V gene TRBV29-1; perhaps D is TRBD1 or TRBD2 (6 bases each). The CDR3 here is CSVRDGGLGANVLTF. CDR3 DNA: TGCAGCGTAAGAGACGGGGGCCTTGGGGCCAACGTCCTGACTTTC.